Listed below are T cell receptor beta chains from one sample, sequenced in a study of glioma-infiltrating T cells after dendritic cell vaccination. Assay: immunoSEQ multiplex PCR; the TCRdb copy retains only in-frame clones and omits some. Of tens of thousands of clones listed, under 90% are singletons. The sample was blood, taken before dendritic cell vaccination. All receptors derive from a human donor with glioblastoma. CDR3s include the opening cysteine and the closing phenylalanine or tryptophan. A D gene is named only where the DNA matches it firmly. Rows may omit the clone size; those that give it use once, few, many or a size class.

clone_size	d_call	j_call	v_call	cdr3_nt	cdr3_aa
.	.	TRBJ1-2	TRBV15	TGTGCCACCAGCCCCGGAGGGGCCAACTATGGCTACACCTTC	CATSPGGANYGYTF
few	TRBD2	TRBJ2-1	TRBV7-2	TGTGCCAGCAGCTTAGTAGCGGGAGGGTACAATGAGCAGTTCTTC	CASSLVAGGYNEQFF
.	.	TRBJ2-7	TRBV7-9	TGTGCCAGCAGCTTAGCTTGGGGGGGGCTTGACGAGCAGTACTTC	CASSLAWGGLDEQYF
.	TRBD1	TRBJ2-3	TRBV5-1	TGCGCCAGCAGCTTCTCAGGGACAGGGGGAATTACTAGCACAGATACGCAGTATTTT	CASSFSGTGGITSTDTQYF
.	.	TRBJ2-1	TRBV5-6	TGTGCCAGCACCGGAGGAGTACTGGGGGCCCGTAGCTCCTACAATGAGCAGTTCTTC	CASTGGVLGARSSYNEQFF
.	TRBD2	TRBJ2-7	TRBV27	TGTGCCAGCCGATCGGTGCGGGAGGGGTCCTACGAGCAGTACTTC	CASRSVREGSYEQYF
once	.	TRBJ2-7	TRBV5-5	TGTGCCAGCAGCTTGGAGGTGTTCTATCCGGGGAGGTCCTACGAGCAGTACTTC	CASSLEVFYPGRSYEQYF
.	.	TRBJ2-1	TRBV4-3	TGCGCCAGCAGCCAGAGGGCCTTGGGGAGTGAGCAGTTCTTC	CASSQRALGSEQFF
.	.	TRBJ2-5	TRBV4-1	TGCGCCAGCAGCCAAGATAGGGCGGGGCGGTGGGAGACCCAGTACTTC	CASSQDRAGRWETQYF
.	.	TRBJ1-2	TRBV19	TGTGCCAGTAGCCGAGGTGAAGGCGGCTACACCTTC	CASSRGEGGYTF
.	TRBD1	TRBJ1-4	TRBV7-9	TGTGCCAGCAGCTTCTCTCCGGGACAGATTAATGAAAAACTGTTTTTT	CASSFSPGQINEKLFF
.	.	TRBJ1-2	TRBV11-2	TGTGCCAGCAGTTCCGCGGGGTTAGGCTATGGCTACACCTTC	CASSSAGLGYGYTF
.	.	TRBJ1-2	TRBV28	TGTGCCAGCAGTTTATCCTCCGAGTATCACTACTACACCTTC	CASSLSSEYHYYTF
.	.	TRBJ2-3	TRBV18	TGTGCCAGCTCACCAAACGAGGGTAGCACAGATACGCAGTATTTT	CASSPNEGSTDTQYF
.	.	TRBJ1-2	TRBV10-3	TGTGCCATCACCGAGTCCGCGAAGGGGGAAGGCTACACCTTC	CAITESAKGEGYTF
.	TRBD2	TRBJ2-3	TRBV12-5	TGTGCTAGTGGTATCCAGCGGGGGGTAGATACGCAGTATTTT	CASGIQRGVDTQYF
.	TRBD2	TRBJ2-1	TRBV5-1	TGCGCCAGCGGGCTAGCGGGAGGTAGGAACAATGAGCAGTTCTTC	CASGLAGGRNNEQFF
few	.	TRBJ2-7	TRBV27	TGTGCCAGCAGTTCCTCCCGAAGGCAGGTCTACGAGCAGTACTTC	CASSSSRRQVYEQYF
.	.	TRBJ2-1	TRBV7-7	TGTGCCAGCAGCTCGGACAGATACAATGAGCAGTTCTTC	CASSSDRYNEQFF
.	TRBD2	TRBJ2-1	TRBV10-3	TGTGCCATCAGTGAGCTGGGAGGGCTTAGGCAGTTCTTC	CAISELGGLRQFF
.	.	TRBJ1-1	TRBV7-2	TGTGCCAGCAGCTTAGACAGGGCGAACACTGAAGCTTTCTTT	CASSLDRANTEAFF
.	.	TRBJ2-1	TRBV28	TGTGCCAGCAGTTTCGCCCCCTCAAATAGAAGGAGGGGCTACAATGAGCAGTTCTTC	CASSFAPSNRRRGYNEQFF
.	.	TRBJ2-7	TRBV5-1	TGCGCCAGCAGCCCCGGACATAGTTACTACGAGCAGTACTTC	CASSPGHSYYEQYF
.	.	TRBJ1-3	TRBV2	TGTGCCAGCGGGGGGGGTTACGACTCTGGAAACACCATATATTTT	CASGGGYDSGNTIYF
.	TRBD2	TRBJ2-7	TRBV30	TGTGCCTGGAGTGTGGGGCTAGCGGGGTACGAGCAGTACTTC	CAWSVGLAGYEQYF
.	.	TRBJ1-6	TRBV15	TGTGCCACCAGCACCGGGAATTCACCCCTCCACTTT	CATSTGNSPLHF
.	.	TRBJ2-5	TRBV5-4	TGTGCCAGCAGCCCGGATGGAGGCAGTCAGAGAGAGACCCAGTACTTC	CASSPDGGSQRETQYF
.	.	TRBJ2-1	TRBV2	TGTGCCAGCAACCGGGACTCCTACAATGAGCAGTTCTTC	CASNRDSYNEQFF
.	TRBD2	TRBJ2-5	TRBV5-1	TGCGCCAGCAGCTTGGGCGGACTAGCGGGAACACAAGAGACCCAGTACTTC	CASSLGGLAGTQETQYF
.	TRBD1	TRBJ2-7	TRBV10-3	TGTGCCATCAGTGGGACAGGGGACGAGCAGTACTTC	CAISGTGDEQYF
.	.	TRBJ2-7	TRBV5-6	TGTGCCAGCAGCTTGGGTTGGAACTACGAGCAGTACTTC	CASSLGWNYEQYF
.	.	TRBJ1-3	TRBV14	TGTGCCAGCAGCCAAGATCTCGGGGGAGCTGGAAACACCATATATTTT	CASSQDLGGAGNTIYF
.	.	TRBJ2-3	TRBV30	TGTGCCTGGAGTGGGCTGGAGAGCACAGATACGCAGTATTTT	CAWSGLESTDTQYF
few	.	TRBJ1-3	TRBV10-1	TGCGCCAGCAGTGTGGGCAGTTATACCTCTGGAAACACCATATATTTT	CASSVGSYTSGNTIYF
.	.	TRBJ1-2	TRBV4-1	TGCGCCAGCAGCTCCTCAGGGCCCTATGGCTACACCTTC	CASSSSGPYGYTF
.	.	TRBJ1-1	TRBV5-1	TGCGCCAGCACTCTGAGTACGTTGAACACTGAAGCTTTCTTT	CASTLSTLNTEAFF
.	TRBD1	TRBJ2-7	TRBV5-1	TGCGCCAGCAGCTTGGTGGGACAGGGCCTTAACGAGCAGTACTTC	CASSLVGQGLNEQYF
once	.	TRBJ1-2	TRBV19	TGTGCCAGTAGTACCCAGAATAACTATGGCTACACCTTC	CASSTQNNYGYTF
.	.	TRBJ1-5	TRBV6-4	TGTGCCAGCAGCCCCTCCCTAAATCAGCCCCAGCATTTT	CASSPSLNQPQHF
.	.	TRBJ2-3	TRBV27	TGTGCCAGCAGTTTATCACGACGGGGGGCCCGGGATACGCAGTATTTT	CASSLSRRGARDTQYF
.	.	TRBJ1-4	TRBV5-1	TGCGCCAGCAGGCAGGAAAATGAAAAACTGTTTTTT	CASRQENEKLFF
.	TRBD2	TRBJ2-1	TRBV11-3	TGTGCCAGCAGCTTATTTTGGGGCGGGAGTGTAGGGAATGAGCAGTTCTTC	CASSLFWGGSVGNEQFF
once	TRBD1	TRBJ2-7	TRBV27	TGTGCCAGCAGTCCCTTACCGACAGGGAGTGGTGACGAGCAGTACTTC	CASSPLPTGSGDEQYF
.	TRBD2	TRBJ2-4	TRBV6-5	TGTGCCAGCAGGACTAGCGGGAGCAACATTCAGTACTTC	CASRTSGSNIQYF
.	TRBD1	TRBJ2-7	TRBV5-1	TGCGCCAGCAGCTTGGGGGGACAGGGGAATTACGAGCAGTACTTC	CASSLGGQGNYEQYF
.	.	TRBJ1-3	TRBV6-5	TGTGCCAGCACAGGGCCGGGAAACACCATATATTTT	CASTGPGNTIYF
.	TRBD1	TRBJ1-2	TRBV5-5	TGTGCCAGCAGCCCGGACAGGGGCCTCTATGGCTACACCTTC	CASSPDRGLYGYTF
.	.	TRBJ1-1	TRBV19	TGTGCCAGTAGTATCTCCGGACAGCTGAACACTGAAGCTTTCTTT	CASSISGQLNTEAFF
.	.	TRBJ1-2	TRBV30	TGTGCCTGGGATACGACGGGGATGAACTATGGCTACACCTTC	CAWDTTGMNYGYTF
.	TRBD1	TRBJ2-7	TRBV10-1	TGCGCCACCGCGGACAGGGAGGCTCCCTACGAGCAGTACTTC	CATADREAPYEQYF
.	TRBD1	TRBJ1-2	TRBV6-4	TGTGCCAGCAGTGACTCCCGACAGGGTTTTTGGGGCTACACCTTC	CASSDSRQGFWGYTF
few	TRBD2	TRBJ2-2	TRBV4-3	TGCGCCAGCAGCCAAGCGTGGCTAGCGGAGGAAGGGACCGGGGAGCTGTTTTTT	CASSQAWLAEEGTGELFF
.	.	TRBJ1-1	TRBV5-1	TGCGCCAGCAGCTTGGCCCCAAAGGGGATCACTGAAGCTTTCTTT	CASSLAPKGITEAFF
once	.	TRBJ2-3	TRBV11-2	TGTACCAGCAGCTCCGTGGGGGGAACCACAGATACGCAGTATTTT	CTSSSVGGTTDTQYF
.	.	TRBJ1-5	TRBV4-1	TGCGCCAGCAGCCCGTTAGGGGTAATCAATCAGCCCCAGCATTTT	CASSPLGVINQPQHF
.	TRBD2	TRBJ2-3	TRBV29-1	TGCAGCGGGACCGCGGGACTACTCACAGATACGCAGTATTTT	CSGTAGLLTDTQYF
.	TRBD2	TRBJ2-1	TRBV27	TGTGCCAGCAGTTTATTTGGGGGAGGGAGGGGCAATGAGCAGTTCTTC	CASSLFGGGRGNEQFF
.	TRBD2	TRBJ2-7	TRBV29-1	TGCAGCGTTGATATAGCGGGGTCGGTATACGAGCAGTACTTC	CSVDIAGSVYEQYF
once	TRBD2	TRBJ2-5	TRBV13	TGTGCCAGCAGCTCTAGCGGGGGGGCCCGAGAGACCCAGTACTTC	CASSSSGGARETQYF